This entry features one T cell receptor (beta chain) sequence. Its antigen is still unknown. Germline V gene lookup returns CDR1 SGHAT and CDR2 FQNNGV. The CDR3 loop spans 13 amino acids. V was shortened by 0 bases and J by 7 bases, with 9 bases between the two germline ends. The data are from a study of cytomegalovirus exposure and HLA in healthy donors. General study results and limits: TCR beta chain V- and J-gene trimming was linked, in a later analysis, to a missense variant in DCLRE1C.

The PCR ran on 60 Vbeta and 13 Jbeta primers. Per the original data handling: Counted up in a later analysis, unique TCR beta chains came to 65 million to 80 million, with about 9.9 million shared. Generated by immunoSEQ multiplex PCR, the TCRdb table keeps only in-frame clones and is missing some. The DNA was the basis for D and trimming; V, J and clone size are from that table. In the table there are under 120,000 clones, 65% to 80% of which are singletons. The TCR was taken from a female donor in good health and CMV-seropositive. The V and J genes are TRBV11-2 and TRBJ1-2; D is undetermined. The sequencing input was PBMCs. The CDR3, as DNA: TGTGCCAGCAGCTTAGAGGAGGGTCTTGGCTACACCTTC. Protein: CASSLEEGLGYTF.